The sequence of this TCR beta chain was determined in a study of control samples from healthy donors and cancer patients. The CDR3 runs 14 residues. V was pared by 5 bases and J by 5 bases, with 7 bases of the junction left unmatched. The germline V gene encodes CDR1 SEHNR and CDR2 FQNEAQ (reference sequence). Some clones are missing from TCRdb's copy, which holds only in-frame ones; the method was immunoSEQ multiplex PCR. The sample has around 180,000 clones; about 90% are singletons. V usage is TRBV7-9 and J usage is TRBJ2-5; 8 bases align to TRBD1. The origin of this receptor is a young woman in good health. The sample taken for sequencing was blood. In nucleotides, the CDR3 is TGTGCCAGCAGCAATCGACAGGGGTATGAGACCCAGTACTTC. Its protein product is CASSNRQGYETQYF.